Shown below are 21 T cell receptor beta chains from a single sample sequenced in a study of blood T cell repertoires in COVID-19. Assay used: immunoSEQ multiplex PCR; TCRdb lists only in-frame clones, some missing. The repertoire consists of roughly 150,000 clones, with approximately 90% occurring once and the leading ten covering about 2.4%. The sample was peripheral blood. The receptor set was obtained from a woman in her seventies with acute or convalescent COVID-19.

The CDR3 DNA is TGTGCCAGCAGCCGGGGGGGGTACAATGAGCAGTTCTTC. Translated, it gives CASSRGGYNEQFF. This chain joins TRBV11-2 and TRBJ2-1; 8 bases fit TRBD2. Losses at the gene ends were 5 bases for V and 4 bases for J; bases not matched to a gene: 1. The germline V gene has CDR1 SGHAT and CDR2 FQNNGV. The CDR3 sequence is 13 residues long. Full variable domain (rest looked up from reference TRBV11-2 and TRBJ2-1): EAGVAQSPRYKIIEKRQSVAFWCNPISGHATLYWYQQILGQGPKLLIQFQNNGVVDDSQLPKDRFSAERLKGVDSTLKIQPAKLEDSAVYLCASSRGGYNEQFFGPGTRLTVL.

The chain couples TRBV11-2 to TRBJ1-1; 7 bases agree with TRBD1. V trimming: 5 bases; J trimming: 1 base; junction bases outside the gene matches: 7. Germline-derived CDR1 and CDR2 are SGHAT and FQNNGV. The CDR3 length is 15 residues. The CDR3 sequence: CASSARTGWNTEAFF. CDR3 coding DNA: TGTGCCAGCAGCGCCCGGACAGGATGGAACACTGAAGCTTTCTTT.

The chain joins TRBV27 to TRBJ2-2, with D perhaps matching TRBD2 (5 bases). Germline lookup yields CDR1 MNHEY and CDR2 SMNVEV (reference sequence). The CDR3 spans 15 residues. V was clipped by 7 bases and J by 9 bases, with 21 bases between them. This chain's CDR3 is CASTLSRTPPRELFF. The CDR3, as DNA: TGTGCCAGCACTCTATCGAGGACTCCTCCCCGGGAGCTGTTTTTT.

This chain uses TRBV7-3 with TRBJ2-3, with 8 bases matching TRBD2. This CDR3 region has 16 residues. V lost 5 bases and J lost 1; bases outside the gene matches: 8. Germline CDR1 and CDR2: SGHTA and FQGTGA. The CDR3 DNA follows: TGTGCCAGCAGCCTAGTAGCGGGGCGGGGCACAGATACGCAGTATTTT. As protein: CASSLVAGRGTDTQYF.

The V call is TRBV2, the J call TRBJ1-4, with D perhaps TRBD1 (5 bases). From germline, CDR1 is SNHLY and CDR2 FYNNEI. Trimming left V 6 bases short and J 12 bases short, with 20 bases between. The length of the CDR3 is 14 residues. DNA of the CDR3: TGTGCCAGCAGGGTGACAGCGATCAAGGTAGAACTGTTTTTT. It specifies CASRVTAIKVELFF.

Here the CDR3 DNA reads TGTGCCAGCAGCACCCTTCGGGGGGCCACAGATACGCAGTATTTT. Its translation is CASSTLRGATDTQYF. The rearrangement joins TRBV11-2 to TRBJ2-3, with TRBD2 as a possible D gene (7 bases). The CDR3 is 15 amino acids. Germline CDR1 is SGHAT and CDR2 is FQNNGV. V was clipped by 5 bases and J by 2 bases, with 14 bases between them.

Only one count was recorded for this clone. At one of its ends the junction is not consistent with the germline gene, which may arise from a read error. The chain joins TRBV7-8 to TRBJ1-2; TRBD1 matches 8 bases. This CDR3 contains 12 residues. In germline, CDR1 is SGHVS, CDR2 FQNEAQ. CDR3 DNA sequence: TGTGCCAGCAGCCCACCCCCGGACAGGGCAGTCTTC. It yields the protein CASSPPPDRAVF.

The chain recombines TRBV6-5 with TRBJ2-1; 12 nucleotides match TRBD2. The germline V gene encodes CDR1 MNHEY and CDR2 SVGAGI. V lost 6 bases to trimming and J lost 3 bases; unmatched junction nucleotides: 3. The CDR3 has 15 residues. In nucleotides, the CDR3 is TGTGCCAGCAGACCACTAGCGGGGGGCTACAATGAGCAGTTCTTC. Amino acids: CASRPLAGGYNEQFF.

The chain has TRBV28 and TRBJ1-1, with 8 nucleotides matching TRBD1. With 8 bases clipped from V and 3 bases from J, the junction kept 5 bases outside the gene matches. Germline V gives CDR1 MDHEN, CDR2 SYDVKM. This CDR3 comprises 13 residues. CDR3 amino acids: CASSPTGDTEAFF. In nucleotides, the CDR3 is TGTGCCAGCTCACCGACAGGGGACACTGAAGCTTTCTTT. Looking up the rest from reference TRBV28 and TRBJ1-1 gives the full variable domain: DVKVTQSSRYLVKRTGEKVFLECVQDMDHENMFWYRQDPGLGLRLIYFSYDVKMKEKGDIPEGYSVSREKKERFSLILESASTNQTSMYLCASSPTGDTEAFFGQGTRLTVV.

The chain is built from TRBV5-6 and TRBJ2-3; D may be TRBD1 (6 bases). V was pared by 4 bases and J by 2 bases, with 14 bases between. This CDR3 contains 15 residues. CDR1 and CDR2 from the germline V gene are SGHDT and YYEEEE. CDR3 sequence (DNA): TGTGCCAGCAGCGCCCGGGACACACTCACAGATACGCAGTATTTT. Amino acids: CASSARDTLTDTQYF.

The V gene is TRBV12-3 or TRBV12-4, the J gene TRBJ1-2; 8 positions match TRBD1. The CDR3 runs 13 residues. V lost 5 bases to trimming and J lost 4 bases; unmatched junction nucleotides: 3. CDR3 nucleotides: TGTGCCAGCAGTGTAGGACAGGGCTATGGCTACACCTTC. Its translation is CASSVGQGYGYTF.

In regard to this clone: The junction departs from the called germline gene at one end, perhaps through a read error. J is TRBJ1-4 and V is TRBV18, with D uncertain. CDR1 and CDR2 (germline): KGHSH, LQKENI. The CDR3 sequence is 13 residues long. The CDR3 DNA sequence: TGTGCCAGCACACCAGATCGCGGGGAAAAACTGTTTTTT. Translated, it gives CASTPDRGEKLFF. The full variable domain, with the rest looked up from reference TRBV18 and TRBJ1-4, is NAGVMQNPRHLVRRRGQEARLRCSPMKGHSHVYWYRQLPEEGLKFMVYLQKENIIDESGMPKERFSAEFPKEGPSILRIQQVVRGDSAAYFCASTPDRGEKLFFGSGTQLSVL.

The genes are TRBV4-1 and TRBJ1-2; possibly TRBD1 for D (6 bases). The CDR3 spans 15 residues. The germline V gene encodes CDR1 MGHRA and CDR2 YSYEKL. Trimming took off 0 bases at V and 2 bases at J, with 10 bases between the two ends. CDR3 in DNA: TGCGCCAGCAGCCAAGAGGTCAGGGGAAACTATGGCTACACCTTC. Its protein is CASSQEVRGNYGYTF.

The sample holds one count of this clone. The V gene is TRBV13, the J gene TRBJ2-2; TRBD2 agrees at 10 bases. In germline, CDR1 is PRHDT, CDR2 FYEKMQ (reference sequence). The CDR3 length is 16 residues. The V segment lost 4 bases and the J segment 5 bases; nucleotides outside the gene matches: 7. This chain's CDR3 is CASSSPSGGETGELFF. The CDR3 coding sequence is TGTGCCAGCAGCTCCCCTAGCGGGGGTGAGACCGGGGAGCTGTTTTTT.

This chain uses TRBV5-1 with TRBJ1-2, with D uncertain. This CDR3 spans 16 amino acids. CDR1 SGHRS and CDR2 YFSETQ come from the germline V gene. Trimming left V 1 base short and J 5 bases short, with 18 bases between. CDR3 bases: TGCGCCAGCAGCTTGTCCGTGGACCTCGGGAGTTATGGCTACACCTTC. It specifies CASSLSVDLGSYGYTF. The whole variable domain, filled in from reference TRBV5-1 and TRBJ1-2, reads KAGVTQTPRYLIKTRGQQVTLSCSPISGHRSVSWYQQTPGQGLQFLFEYFSETQRNKGNFPGRFSGRQFSNSRSEMNVSTLELGDSALYLCASSLSVDLGSYGYTFGSGTRLTVV.

This chain uses TRBV13 with TRBJ2-3; possibly TRBD2 for D (6 bases). CDR3 length: 17 amino acids. Germline V gene lookup returns CDR1 PRHDT and CDR2 FYEKMQ (reference sequence). Trimming removed 4 bases at V and 6 bases at J, with 23 bases between. The CDR3 is CASSSRGSGLHEDTQYF. Written as DNA, the CDR3 is TGTGCCAGCAGCTCCCGGGGGTCAGGGTTACACGAGGATACGCAGTATTTT.

The gene calls are TRBV9 and TRBJ1-2; D might be TRBD1 (5 bases). The V gene's germline CDR1 is SGDLS and CDR2 YYNGEE. This CDR3 comprises 16 residues. Trimming shortened V by 2 bases and J by 2 bases, and 16 bases separated the two germline ends. CDR3 sequence reads: CASSVEARGRNYGYTF. The CDR3, as DNA: TGTGCCAGCAGCGTCGAGGCCCGGGGGAGAAACTATGGCTACACCTTC.

V and J are TRBV19 and TRBJ2-3; 10 bases line up with TRBD2. CDR3 length equals 15 residues. Germline V gene sequence: CDR1 LNHDA, CDR2 SQIVND (reference sequence). The J segment lost 1 base and the V segment lost 2 bases, leaving 0 bases of the junction unmatched. DNA for the CDR3: TGTGCCAGTAGTATAACTAGCGGGGGCACAGATACGCAGTATTTT. Translation gives CASSITSGGTDTQYF.

The V gene is TRBV6-5, the J gene TRBJ1-6; D is perhaps TRBD1 (6 bases). The CDR3 length is 15 residues. Deletions cut 11 bases from V and 6 bases from J, with 20 bases between. Germline-derived CDR1 and CDR2 are MNHEY and SVGAGI. CDR3 bases: TGTGCCTCCCAGGGCGAGACAGGTTTTAATTCACCCCTCCACTTT. Translating it yields CASQGETGFNSPLHF.

CDR3 nucleotide sequence: TGTGCCAGCAGCTTCGGGACGGGGGGGCCCAGGCAAGAGACCCAGTACTTC. Its translation: CASSFGTGGPRQETQYF. The chain joins TRBV5-5 to TRBJ2-5; 8 bases align to TRBD2. The germline V gene has CDR1 SGHKS and CDR2 YYEKEE (reference sequence). V shed 2 bases, J shed 2 bases, and the junction held 11 bases outside the gene matches. The CDR3 spans 17 residues. Full variable domain (missing parts from reference TRBV5-5 and TRBJ2-5): DAGVTQSPTHLIKTRGQQVTLRCSPISGHKSVSWYQQVLGQGPQFIFQYYEKEERGRGNFPDRFSARQFPNYSSELNVNALLLGDSALYLCASSFGTGGPRQETQYFGPGTRLLVL.

CDR3 sequence: CSVAGVAGNTIYF. CDR3 bases: TGCAGCGTGGCGGGGGTTGCTGGAAACACCATATATTTT. The V call is TRBV29-1, the J call TRBJ1-3; a possible D gene is TRBD1 (5 bases). The germline V gene has CDR1 SQVTM and CDR2 ANQGSEA. The CDR3 loop spans 13 amino acids. V lost 6 bases and J lost 2, with 11 bases in between.